This T cell receptor (beta chain) was found in a study of T cell changes during pregnancy in multiple sclerosis. The CDR3 length is 16 residues. Deletions cut 1 base from V and 3 bases from J, with 15 bases between. Looked up from germline, CDR1 is LNHNV and CDR2 is YYDKDF (reference sequence). The data were produced by immunoSEQ multiplex PCR, yet TCRdb's version contains in-frame clones alone and is incomplete. The table lists just under 40,000 clones, 90% of them singletons, with under 0.55% in the top ten. The sequenced sample was CD4+ T cells from peripheral blood mononuclear cells, obtained in the first trimester of pregnancy. This TCR derives from a female donor in good health, enrolled as a control in a pregnancy study. This rearrangement joins TRBV15 to TRBJ2-5; perhaps TRBD2 as D (7 bases). The CDR3 DNA follows: TGTGCCACCAGCAGAGCCTGGGGGGGGCCGAAAGAGACCCAGTACTTC. Amino acid sequence: CATSRAWGGPKETQYF.